Each of the 6 T cell receptor beta chains below was sequenced from the same sample in a study of OX40 agonist ivuxolimab in advanced cancers. TCRdb keeps only in-frame clones here, not all; method: immunoSEQ multiplex PCR. The sample lists about 36,000 clones, 88% seen once, with 13% in the top ten. Sequencing was performed on CD4+ or CD8+ T cells sorted from blood, taken in a trial of the OX40 agonist ivuxolimab. The source of these receptors is an adult with an advanced solid tumor such as melanoma, head and neck, liver or kidney cancer.

V is TRBV7-9 and J is TRBJ2-7, with D unclear. Trimming cost V 5 bases and J 7 bases, with 21 bases left between them. Germline V gene data show CDR1 as SEHNR and CDR2 as FQNEAQ (reference sequence). This CDR3 is built from 15 residues. This CDR3 reads CASSPLLGPYGEQYF. DNA for the CDR3: TGTGCCAGCAGCCCCCTGCTTGGCCCGTACGGTGAGCAGTACTTC.

This rearrangement joins TRBV28 to TRBJ1-5; 8 nucleotides align to TRBD1. The germline gives CDR1 MDHEN, CDR2 SYDVKM. The CDR3 has 15 amino acids. J lost 6 bases, V lost 5 bases, and 9 bases had no gene match. The chain's CDR3 is CASSEDRDGPQPQHF. DNA for the CDR3: TGTGCCAGCAGTGAGGACAGGGACGGCCCTCAGCCCCAGCATTTT.

CDR3 region: CASSIGGGETQYF. CDR3 DNA: TGTGCCAGCAGCATAGGGGGAGGAGAGACCCAGTACTTC. The chain uses TRBV7-9 and TRBJ2-5, with D perhaps being TRBD1 or TRBD2 (6 bases each). CDR1 SEHNR and CDR2 FQNEAQ come from the germline V gene (reference sequence). CDR3 length equals 13 residues. The V gene lost 5 bases and the J gene lost 4 bases, with 11 bases spanning the gap.

CDR3 nucleotide sequence: TGTGCCAGTCCGGGACTAGCGGGGGAGGGGTCCTACGAGCAGTACTTC. Amino acid sequence: CASPGLAGEGSYEQYF. V and J are TRBV2 and TRBJ2-7, with 14 positions matching TRBD2. V shed 9 bases and J 1 base; nucleotides not matched to a gene: 8. Germline assignment: CDR1 SNHLY and CDR2 FYNNEI. CDR3 length equals 16 residues.

The chain couples TRBV19 to TRBJ2-1; 7 nucleotides match TRBD2. Trimming at V came to 5 bases and at J to 0 bases, leaving 10 bases not matched to a gene. The CDR3 totals 17 residues. CDR1 LNHDA and CDR2 SQIVND come from the germline V gene (reference sequence). The CDR3 spells CASSPHAGESSYNEQFF. Written as DNA, the CDR3 is TGTGCCAGTAGTCCCCACGCGGGGGAGAGCTCCTACAATGAGCAGTTCTTC.

The gene calls are TRBV28 and TRBJ2-5; a possible D gene is TRBD1 (6 bases). The V and J ends lost 2 bases and 4 bases respectively, with 14 bases between them. CDR1 and CDR2 (germline): MDHEN, SYDVKM. CDR3 length: 15 amino acids. The DNA of the CDR3 is TGTGCCAGCAGTTTAATGCCCAGGGGAACAGAGACCCAGTACTTC. Protein sequence: CASSLMPRGTETQYF. Supplemented by reference TRBV28 and TRBJ2-5, the full variable domain reads DVKVTQSSRYLVKRTGEKVFLECVQDMDHENMFWYRQDPGLGLRLIYFSYDVKMKEKGDIPEGYSVSREKKERFSLILESASTNQTSMYLCASSLMPRGTETQYFGPGTRLLVL.